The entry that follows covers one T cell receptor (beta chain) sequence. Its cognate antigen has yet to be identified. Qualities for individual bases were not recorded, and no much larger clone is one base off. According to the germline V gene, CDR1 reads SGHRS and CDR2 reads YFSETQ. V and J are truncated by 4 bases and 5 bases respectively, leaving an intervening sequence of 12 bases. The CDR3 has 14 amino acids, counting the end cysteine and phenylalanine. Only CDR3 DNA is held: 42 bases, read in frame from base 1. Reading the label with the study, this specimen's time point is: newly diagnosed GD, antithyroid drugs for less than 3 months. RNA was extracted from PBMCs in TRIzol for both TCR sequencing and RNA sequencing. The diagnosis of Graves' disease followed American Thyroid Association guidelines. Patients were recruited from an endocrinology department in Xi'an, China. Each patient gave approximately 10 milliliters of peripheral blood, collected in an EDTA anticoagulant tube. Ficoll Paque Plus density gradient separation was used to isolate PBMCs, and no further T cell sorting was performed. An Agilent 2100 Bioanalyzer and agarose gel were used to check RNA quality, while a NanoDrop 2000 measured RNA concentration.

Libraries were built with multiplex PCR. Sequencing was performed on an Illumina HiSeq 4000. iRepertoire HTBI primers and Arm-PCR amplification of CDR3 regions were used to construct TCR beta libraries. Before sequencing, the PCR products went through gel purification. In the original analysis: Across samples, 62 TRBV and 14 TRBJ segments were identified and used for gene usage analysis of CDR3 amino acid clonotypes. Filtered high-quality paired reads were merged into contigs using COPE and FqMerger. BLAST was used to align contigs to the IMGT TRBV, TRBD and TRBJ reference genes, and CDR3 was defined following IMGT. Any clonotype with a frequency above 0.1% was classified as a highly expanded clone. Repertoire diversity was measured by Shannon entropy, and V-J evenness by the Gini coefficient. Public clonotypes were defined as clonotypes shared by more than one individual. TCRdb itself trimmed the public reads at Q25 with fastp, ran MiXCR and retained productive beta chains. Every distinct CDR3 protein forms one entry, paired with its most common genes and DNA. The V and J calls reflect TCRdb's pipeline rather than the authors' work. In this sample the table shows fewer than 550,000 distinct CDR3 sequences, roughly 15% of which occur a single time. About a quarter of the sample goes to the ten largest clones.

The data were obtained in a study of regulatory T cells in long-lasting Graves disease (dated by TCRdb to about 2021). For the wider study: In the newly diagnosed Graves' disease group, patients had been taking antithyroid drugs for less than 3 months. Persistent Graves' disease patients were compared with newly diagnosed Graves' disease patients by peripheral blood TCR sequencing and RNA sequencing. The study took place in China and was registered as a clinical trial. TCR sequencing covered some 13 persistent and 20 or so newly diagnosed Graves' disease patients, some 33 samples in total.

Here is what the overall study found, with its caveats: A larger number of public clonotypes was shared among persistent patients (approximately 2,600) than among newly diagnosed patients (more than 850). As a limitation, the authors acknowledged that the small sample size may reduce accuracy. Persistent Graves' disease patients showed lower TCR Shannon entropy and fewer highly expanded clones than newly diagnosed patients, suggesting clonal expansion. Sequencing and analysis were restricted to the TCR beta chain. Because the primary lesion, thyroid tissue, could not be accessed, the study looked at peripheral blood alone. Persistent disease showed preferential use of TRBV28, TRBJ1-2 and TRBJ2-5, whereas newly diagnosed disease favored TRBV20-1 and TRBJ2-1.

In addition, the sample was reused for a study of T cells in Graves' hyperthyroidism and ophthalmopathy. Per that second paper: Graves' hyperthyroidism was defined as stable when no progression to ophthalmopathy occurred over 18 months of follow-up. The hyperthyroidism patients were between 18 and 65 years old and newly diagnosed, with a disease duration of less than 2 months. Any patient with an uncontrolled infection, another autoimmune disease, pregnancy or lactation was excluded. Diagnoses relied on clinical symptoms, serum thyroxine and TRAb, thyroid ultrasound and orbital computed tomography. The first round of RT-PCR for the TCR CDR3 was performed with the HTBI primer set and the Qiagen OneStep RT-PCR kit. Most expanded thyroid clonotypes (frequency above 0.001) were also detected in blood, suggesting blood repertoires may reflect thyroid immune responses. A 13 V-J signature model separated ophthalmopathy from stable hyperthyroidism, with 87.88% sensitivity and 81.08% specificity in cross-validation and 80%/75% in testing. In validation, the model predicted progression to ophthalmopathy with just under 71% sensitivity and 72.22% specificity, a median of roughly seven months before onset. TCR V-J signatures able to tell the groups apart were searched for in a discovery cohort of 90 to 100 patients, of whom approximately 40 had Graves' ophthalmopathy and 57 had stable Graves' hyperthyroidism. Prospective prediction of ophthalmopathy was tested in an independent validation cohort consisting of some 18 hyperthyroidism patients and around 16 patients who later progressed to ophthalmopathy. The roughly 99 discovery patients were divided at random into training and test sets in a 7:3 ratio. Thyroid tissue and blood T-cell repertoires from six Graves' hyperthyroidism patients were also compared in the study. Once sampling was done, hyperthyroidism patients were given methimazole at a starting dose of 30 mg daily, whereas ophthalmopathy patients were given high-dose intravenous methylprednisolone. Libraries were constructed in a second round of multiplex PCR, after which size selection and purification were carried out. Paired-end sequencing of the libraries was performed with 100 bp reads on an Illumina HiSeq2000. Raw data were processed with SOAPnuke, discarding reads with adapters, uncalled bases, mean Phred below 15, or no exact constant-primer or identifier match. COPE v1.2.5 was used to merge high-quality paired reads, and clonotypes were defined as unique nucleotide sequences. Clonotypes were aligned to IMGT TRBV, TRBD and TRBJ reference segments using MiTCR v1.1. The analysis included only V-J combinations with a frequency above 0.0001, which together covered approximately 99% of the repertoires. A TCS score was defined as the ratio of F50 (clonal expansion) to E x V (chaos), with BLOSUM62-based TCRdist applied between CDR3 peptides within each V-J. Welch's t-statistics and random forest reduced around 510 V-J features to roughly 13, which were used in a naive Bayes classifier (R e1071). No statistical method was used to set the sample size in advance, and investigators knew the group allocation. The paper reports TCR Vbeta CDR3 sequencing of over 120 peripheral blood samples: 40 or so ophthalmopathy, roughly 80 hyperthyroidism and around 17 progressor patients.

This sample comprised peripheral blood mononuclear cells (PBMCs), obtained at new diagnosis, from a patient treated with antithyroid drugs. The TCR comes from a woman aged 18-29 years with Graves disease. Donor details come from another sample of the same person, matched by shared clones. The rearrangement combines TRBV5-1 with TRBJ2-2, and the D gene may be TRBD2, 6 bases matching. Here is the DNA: TGCGCCAGCAGCCCGGGACTGGCTACCGGGGAGCTGTTTTTT. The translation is CASSPGLATGELFF.